These T cell receptor beta chains were read from a single sample in a study of response to subunit inactivated influenza vaccine. TCRdb used MiXCR to reprocess the RT-PCR reads, holding one entry per CDR3 protein. The sample includes under 550,000 distinct CDR3 sequences, roughly 7.9% of them seen just once. The sequenced sample was PBMCs from blood, obtained around 2 years after vaccination. The source of these receptors is a man aged 50 to 69 who received an inactivated influenza vaccine. Each CDR3 is given with its conserved first and last residue. The D gene is left open where the match is weak. Expanded clones are given a class, and other clones once, few, many or no size at all.

v_gene: TRBV10-2
abundance: .
j_gene: TRBJ2-4
d_gene: TRBD2
CDR3aa: CASSWGSGDIQYF
CDR3nt: TGCGCCAGCAGTTGGGGAAGCGGGGACATTCAGTACTTC

v_gene: TRBV7-9
abundance: few
j_gene: TRBJ2-1
d_gene: TRBD1
CDR3aa: CASSTGTGGNEQFF
CDR3nt: TGTGCCAGCAGCACGGGGACAGGGGGCAATGAGCAGTTCTTC

v_gene: TRBV10-3
abundance: many
j_gene: TRBJ1-1
d_gene: .
CDR3aa: CAMGDSGTEAFF
CDR3nt: TGTGCCATGGGGGATTCGGGCACTGAAGCTTTCTTT

v_gene: TRBV19
abundance: .
j_gene: TRBJ2-5
d_gene: .
CDR3aa: CASSIQGRGETQYF
CDR3nt: TGTGCCAGTAGTATCCAGGGGCGCGGAGAGACCCAGTACTTC

v_gene: TRBV5-1
abundance: few
j_gene: TRBJ2-5
d_gene: .
CDR3aa: CASSVQDSQETQYF
CDR3nt: TGCGCCAGCAGCGTACAGGACAGCCAAGAGACCCAGTACTTC

v_gene: TRBV4-3
abundance: many
j_gene: TRBJ2-1
d_gene: TRBD2
CDR3aa: CASSQGAGGPYNEQFF
CDR3nt: TGCGCCAGCAGCCAAGGCGCGGGAGGGCCCTACAATGAGCAGTTCTTC

v_gene: TRBV12-3/TRBV12-4
abundance: many
j_gene: TRBJ2-7
d_gene: .
CDR3aa: CASSQKGPPLFEQYF
CDR3nt: TGTGCCAGCAGCCAGAAGGGACCGCCGCTCTTTGAGCAGTACTTC

v_gene: TRBV24-1
abundance: many
j_gene: TRBJ1-2
d_gene: .
CDR3aa: CATSERSFYGYTF
CDR3nt: TGTGCCACCAGTGAGAGATCATTCTATGGCTACACCTTC

v_gene: TRBV20-1
abundance: few
j_gene: TRBJ2-1
d_gene: .
CDR3aa: CSVEVKGQFF
CDR3nt: TGCAGTGTCGAGGTCAAGGGGCAGTTCTTC

v_gene: TRBV7-2
abundance: .
j_gene: TRBJ2-3
d_gene: .
CDR3aa: CASSRSVARVGTDTQYF
CDR3nt: TGTGCCAGCAGCCGTAGCGTTGCGAGGGTTGGCACAGATACGCAGTATTTT

v_gene: TRBV6-1
abundance: few
j_gene: TRBJ1-1
d_gene: TRBD1
CDR3aa: CASKRTGKWDTEAFF
CDR3nt: TGTGCCAGCAAAAGGACAGGGAAATGGGACACTGAAGCTTTCTTT